This passage covers 8 T cell receptor beta chains from one sample sequenced in a study of regulatory T cells in long-lasting Graves disease. Described time point: newly diagnosed GD, antithyroid drugs for less than 3 months. After RNA was extracted from PBMCs, the TCR library was made from it. Researchers made TCR beta libraries by using iRepertoire HTBI primers and running Arm-PCR on CDR3 regions. A single record per CDR3 protein comes from TCRdb applying MiXCR to the multiplex PCR reads. The data contain roughly 560,000 distinct CDR3 sequences, about 16% of them seen just once; the ten biggest clones take up 20% to 25%. This sample also appeared in a second study, on T cells in Graves' hyperthyroidism and ophthalmopathy.

The specimen comprised peripheral blood mononuclear cells (PBMCs), sampled at new diagnosis, from a patient treated with antithyroid drugs. The receptors were gathered from a woman aged 35-65 years with Graves disease.

This clonotype showed up many times. The chain has TRBV12-3 or TRBV12-4 and TRBJ2-7; D is perhaps TRBD2 (6 bases). Between the trimmed V and J ends, which lost 0 bases and 5 bases, there was a span of 11 bases. The CDR3 extends over 14 amino acids. The DNA of the CDR3 is TGTGCCAGCAGTTTAGCAGCGGGTTCCCACGAGCAGTACTTC. This gives the protein CASSLAAGSHEQYF.

At least ten counts were recorded for this clonotype. The J gene is TRBJ1-6, the V gene TRBV7-2; TRBD1 aligns across 7 bases. The length of the CDR3 is 14 residues. The J segment lost 9 bases and the V segment lost 5 bases, leaving 7 bases of the junction unmatched. In germline, CDR1 is SGHTA, CDR2 FQGNSA. Here the CDR3 DNA reads TGTGCCAGCAGCCGAGGGGGCATCCCTTCACCCCTCCACTTT. Protein sequence: CASSRGGIPSPLHF. The variable domain in full, with the rest retrieved from reference TRBV7-2 and TRBJ1-6, is GAGVSQSPSNKVTEKGKDVELRCDPISGHTALYWYRQSLGQGLEFLIYFQGNSAPDKSGLPSDRFSAERTGGSVSTLTIQRTQQEDSAVYLCASSRGGIPSPLHFGNGTRLTVT.

There are many counts of this clonotype. The V and J genes are TRBV12-3 or TRBV12-4 and TRBJ2-1; D possibly matches TRBD1 or TRBD2 (6 bases each). This CDR3 comprises 15 residues. Trimming stripped 5 bases from V and 7 bases from J, with 18 bases between. This CDR3 reads CASSPYGGYMNEQFF. The CDR3 DNA reads TGTGCCAGCAGTCCGTACGGGGGCTACATGAATGAGCAGTTCTTC.

This clonotype was found many times. The chain joins TRBV28 to TRBJ1-2; no reliable D call. CDR1 and CDR2 (germline): MDHEN, SYDVKM. CDR3 size: 12 residues. Between the trimmed V and J ends, which lost 5 bases and 13 bases, there was a span of 17 bases. The CDR3 DNA reads TGTGCCAGCAGTCTGATCTCGAGACCCTCCACCTTC. Translation gives CASSLISRPSTF.

This clonotype was counted ten times or more. The CDR3 is CAWSEGRGNTEAFF. The CDR3 nucleotides read TGTGCCTGGAGTGAAGGGAGGGGGAACACTGAAGCTTTCTTT. The gene calls are TRBV30 and TRBJ1-1; tentative D call: TRBD1 (5 bases). Trimming left V 1 base short and J 1 base short, with 10 bases between. Germline V gene sequence: CDR1 GTSNPN, CDR2 SVGIG (reference sequence). CDR3 length: 14 amino acids. Full variable domain (missing parts from reference TRBV30 and TRBJ1-1): SQTIHQWPATLVQPVGSPLSLECTVEGTSNPNLYWYRQAAGRGLQLLFYSVGIGQISSEVPQNLSASRPQDRQFILSSKKLLLSDSGFYLCAWSEGRGNTEAFFGQGTRLTVV.

The CDR3 DNA follows: TGTGCCAGCAGTTCAACAGTTAAAAGGTCACCCCTCCACTTT. Translated: CASSSTVKRSPLHF. The V gene is TRBV6-9, the J gene TRBJ1-6; D is unclear. V was trimmed by 4 bases and J by 10 bases, leaving 14 bases between them. CDR1 MNHGY and CDR2 SVAAGI come from the germline V gene. CDR3 length: 14 residues.

In its sample, this clonotype was seen a few times. The chain recombines TRBV28 with TRBJ1-2; 8 bases line up with TRBD1. The V segment lost 5 bases and the J segment 7 bases; nucleotides outside the gene matches: 12. This CDR3 contains 15 residues. Germline lookup yields CDR1 MDHEN and CDR2 SYDVKM. The CDR3 is CASSPASTGDGGYTF. The DNA for the CDR3 is TGTGCCAGCAGTCCCGCGTCGACAGGGGACGGTGGCTACACCTTC.

The chain has TRBV29-1 and TRBJ1-1; the match to TRBD1 covers 8 bases. CDR1 is SQVTM, CDR2 ANQGSEA, per germline. Trimming at V came to 6 bases and at J to 1 base, leaving 4 bases not matched to a gene. The CDR3 length is 13 residues. Here the CDR3 reads CSVPGGRNTEAFF. CDR3 in DNA: TGCAGCGTCCCAGGGGGCCGGAACACTGAAGCTTTCTTT. The entire variable domain, with the rest obtained from reference TRBV29-1 and TRBJ1-1, is as follows: SAVISQKPSRDICQRGTSLTIQCQVDSQVTMMFWYRQQPGQSLTLIATANQGSEATYESGFVIDKFPISRPNLTFSTLTVSNMSPEDSSIYLCSVPGGRNTEAFFGQGTRLTVV.